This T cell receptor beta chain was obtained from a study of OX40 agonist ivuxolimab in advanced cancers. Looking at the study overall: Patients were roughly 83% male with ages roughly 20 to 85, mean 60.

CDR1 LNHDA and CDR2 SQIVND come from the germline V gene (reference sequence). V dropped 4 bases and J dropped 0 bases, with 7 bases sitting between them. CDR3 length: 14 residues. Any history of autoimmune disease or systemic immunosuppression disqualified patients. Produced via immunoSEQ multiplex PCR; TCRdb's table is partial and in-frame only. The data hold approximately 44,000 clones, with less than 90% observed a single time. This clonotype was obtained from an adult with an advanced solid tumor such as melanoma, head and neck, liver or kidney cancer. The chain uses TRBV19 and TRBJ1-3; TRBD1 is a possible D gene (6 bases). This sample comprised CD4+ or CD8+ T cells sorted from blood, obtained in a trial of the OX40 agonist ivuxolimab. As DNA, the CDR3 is TGTGCCAGTAGTAGACAGGTCTCTGGAAACACCATATATTTT. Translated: CASSRQVSGNTIYF.